These 6 T cell receptor beta chains originate from one sample sequenced in a study of blood T cell repertoires in COVID-19. Using immunoSEQ multiplex PCR, the repertoire was profiled, and TCRdb retains in-frame clones only, with some absent. The top ten hold approximately 15% of the sample, which has 50,000 or so clones, over 75% seen once. Material: peripheral blood. Receptors originate from a human donor with active COVID-19. The donor label of this sample is uncertain.

The chain recombines TRBV6-6 with TRBJ1-1; D perhaps matches TRBD1 (5 bases). Trimming pared 3 bases from V and 7 bases from J, leaving 9 bases between. CDR3 length equals 12 residues. CDR1 MNHNY and CDR2 SVGAGI come from the germline V gene (reference sequence). The CDR3 protein is CASSYPRDEAFF. CDR3 DNA: TGTGCCAGCAGTTATCCCAGGGATGAAGCTTTCTTT.

This chain links TRBV18 with TRBJ1-4, with D possibly being TRBD1 (6 bases). Trimming shortened V by 1 base and J by 8 bases, and 11 bases separated the two germline ends. CDR1 and CDR2 (germline): KGHSH, LQKENI. The CDR3 is 14 residues long. The DNA for the CDR3 is TGTGCCAGCTCACCACGGGACAAGACAGAAAAACTGTTTTTT. The encoded protein is CASSPRDKTEKLFF.

The chain employs TRBV28 and TRBJ1-2; 9 nucleotides match TRBD1. From germline, CDR1 is MDHEN and CDR2 SYDVKM. This CDR3 has 13 amino acids. J lost 7 bases, V lost 7 bases, and 7 bases had no gene match. The CDR3 spells CASTNEDRGGYTF. CDR3 DNA sequence: TGTGCCAGCACCAATGAGGACAGGGGTGGCTACACCTTC.

The chain uses TRBV7-9 and TRBJ1-5; a possible D gene is TRBD1 (5 bases). Trimming pared 1 base from V and 5 bases from J, leaving 6 bases between. This CDR3 comprises 13 residues. Germline-derived CDR1 and CDR2 are SEHNR and FQNEAQ (reference sequence). CDR3 sequence: CASSLGGDQPQHF. The CDR3 nucleotides are TGTGCCAGCAGCTTAGGGGGCGATCAGCCCCAGCATTTT. The full variable domain, its missing parts supplied by reference TRBV7-9 and TRBJ1-5, is DTGVSQNPRHKITKRGQNVTFRCDPISEHNRLYWYRQTLGQGPEFLTYFQNEAQLEKSRLLSDRFSAERPKGSFSTLEIQRTEQGDSAMYLCASSLGGDQPQHFGDGTRLSIL.

This rearrangement joins TRBV28 to TRBJ1-2; no clear D gene. The CDR3 extends over 13 amino acids. The V end lost 5 bases, the J end lost 7 bases, and 14 bases lay between the germline ends. Germline lookup yields CDR1 MDHEN and CDR2 SYDVKM. The CDR3 here is CASSREVLGGYTF. The CDR3 DNA reads as TGTGCCAGCAGTCGAGAGGTTCTCGGTGGCTACACCTTC.

V and J are TRBV6-5 and TRBJ2-7; 7 nucleotides line up with TRBD1. Looked up from germline, CDR1 is MNHEY and CDR2 is SVGAGI. This CDR3 region has 13 residues. V gave up 6 bases and J gave up 9 bases; unmatched junction bases: 11. CDR3 DNA: TGTGCCAGCAGCCGAGATACCCGGGACAGGCAGTACGTC. Protein sequence: CASSRDTRDRQYV.